Listed below are T cell receptor beta chains from one sample, sequenced in a study of blood T cell repertoires in COVID-19. The data were produced by immunoSEQ multiplex PCR, yet TCRdb's version contains in-frame clones alone and is incomplete. The sample records about 420,000 clones, over 85% being singletons. The material sequenced was peripheral blood. The origin of the receptors is a man aged 18 to 29 with COVID-19, enrolled during active disease. Both conserved end residues are part of each CDR3. The D gene is left open where the match is weak. For some rows the clone size is stated as once, few or many, or as a class when expanded; others skip it.

v_gene: TRBV5-1
j_gene: TRBJ2-1
d_gene: -
abundance: -
CDR3aa: CASSRGQNYNEQFF
CDR3nt: TGCGCCAGCAGCCGGGGACAAAACTACAATGAGCAGTTCTTC

v_gene: TRBV5-8
j_gene: TRBJ1-3
d_gene: -
abundance: few
CDR3aa: CASSPYSGNTIYF
CDR3nt: TGTGCCAGCAGCCCCTACTCTGGAAACACCATATATTTT

v_gene: TRBV2
j_gene: TRBJ2-7
d_gene: TRBD2
abundance: -
CDR3aa: CASTRTSGAVAEQYF
CDR3nt: TGTGCCAGCACCCGGACTAGCGGGGCAGTCGCCGAGCAGTACTTC

v_gene: TRBV5-4
j_gene: TRBJ2-3
d_gene: TRBD1
abundance: -
CDR3aa: CASSLAQGEGTDTQYF
CDR3nt: TGTGCCAGCAGCTTGGCCCAGGGGGAAGGCACAGATACGCAGTATTTT

v_gene: TRBV12-5
j_gene: TRBJ1-5
d_gene: -
abundance: -
CDR3aa: CASGWDAAGGQPQHF
CDR3nt: TGTGCTAGTGGTTGGGACGCGGCAGGAGGGCAGCCCCAGCATTTT

v_gene: TRBV7-9
j_gene: TRBJ2-7
d_gene: TRBD1
abundance: -
CDR3aa: CASSQQGTALLEQYF
CDR3nt: TGTGCCAGCAGCCAGCAGGGGACAGCCCTTTTGGAGCAGTACTTC

v_gene: TRBV13
j_gene: TRBJ2-7
d_gene: TRBD2
abundance: -
CDR3aa: CASSLRGGLISYEQYF
CDR3nt: TGTGCCAGCAGCTTACGGGGGGGACTAATCTCCTACGAGCAGTACTTC

v_gene: TRBV3-1/TRBV3-2
j_gene: TRBJ2-3
d_gene: -
abundance: -
CDR3aa: CASSLTRSGARTDTQYF
CDR3nt: TGTGCCAGCAGCCTAACCCGAAGTGGGGCGCGAACAGATACGCAGTATTTT

v_gene: TRBV7-9
j_gene: TRBJ1-1
d_gene: -
abundance: -
CDR3aa: CASSPHLDRLNTEAFF
CDR3nt: TGTGCCAGCAGCCCCCACCTTGACAGGCTGAACACTGAAGCTTTCTTT

v_gene: TRBV30
j_gene: TRBJ1-1
d_gene: -
abundance: -
CDR3aa: CAWSVPPGNTEAFF
CDR3nt: TGTGCCTGGAGTGTACCCCCGGGGAACACTGAAGCTTTCTTT

v_gene: TRBV4-1
j_gene: TRBJ1-1
d_gene: -
abundance: -
CDR3aa: CASSQDDQAGAEAFF
CDR3nt: TGCGCCAGCAGCCAAGATGACCAGGCTGGCGCTGAAGCTTTCTTT

v_gene: TRBV5-4
j_gene: TRBJ2-5
d_gene: TRBD1
abundance: -
CDR3aa: CASSYGQGFTQETQYF
CDR3nt: TGTGCCAGCAGCTACGGACAGGGGTTCACCCAAGAGACCCAGTACTTC

v_gene: TRBV6-5
j_gene: TRBJ2-3
d_gene: TRBD1
abundance: -
CDR3aa: CASTKDRGTDTQYF
CDR3nt: TGTGCCAGCACCAAGGACAGGGGCACAGATACGCAGTATTTT

v_gene: TRBV5-1
j_gene: TRBJ2-3
d_gene: -
abundance: -
CDR3aa: CASSDRLTDTQYF
CDR3nt: TGCGCCAGCAGCGACAGGTTGACGGATACGCAGTATTTT

v_gene: TRBV12-3/TRBV12-4
j_gene: TRBJ2-7
d_gene: TRBD1
abundance: -
CDR3aa: CASSPTGDEQYF
CDR3nt: TGTGCCAGCAGCCCGACAGGGGACGAGCAGTACTTC

v_gene: TRBV5-6
j_gene: TRBJ1-1
d_gene: TRBD1
abundance: -
CDR3aa: CASSWTGADDEAFF
CDR3nt: TGTGCCAGCAGCTGGACAGGGGCGGATGATGAAGCTTTCTTT

v_gene: TRBV5-6
j_gene: TRBJ1-1
d_gene: -
abundance: -
CDR3aa: CASSLAGAGVVKNTEAFF
CDR3nt: TGTGCCAGCAGCTTGGCAGGGGCAGGGGTGGTTAAGAACACTGAAGCTTTCTTT

v_gene: TRBV6-6
j_gene: TRBJ1-5
d_gene: -
abundance: -
CDR3aa: CASRDSSGGNQPQHF
CDR3nt: TGTGCCAGCAGGGACAGCTCGGGTGGCAATCAGCCCCAGCATTTT

v_gene: TRBV5-6
j_gene: TRBJ2-4
d_gene: -
abundance: -
CDR3aa: CASSLALRGSDIQYF
CDR3nt: TGTGCCAGCAGCTTGGCTCTCAGGGGTAGTGACATTCAGTACTTC

v_gene: TRBV18
j_gene: TRBJ1-2
d_gene: -
abundance: once
CDR3aa: CASSPREAPGGYTF
CDR3nt: TGTGCCAGCTCACCAAGAGAAGCCCCCGGTGGCTACACCTTC

v_gene: TRBV2
j_gene: TRBJ2-1
d_gene: -
abundance: -
CDR3aa: CATRDVYEQFF
CDR3nt: TGTGCCACACGGGATGTCTATGAGCAGTTCTTC

v_gene: TRBV6-2/TRBV6-3
j_gene: TRBJ2-3
d_gene: TRBD2
abundance: -
CDR3aa: CASSTGLAADTQYF
CDR3nt: TGTGCCAGCAGCACGGGACTAGCGGCAGATACGCAGTATTTT

v_gene: TRBV12-3/TRBV12-4
j_gene: TRBJ1-6
d_gene: -
abundance: -
CDR3aa: CASSPQVDSPLHF
CDR3nt: TGTGCCAGCAGTCCGCAGGTCGATTCACCCCTCCACTTT

v_gene: TRBV5-4
j_gene: TRBJ2-3
d_gene: -
abundance: -
CDR3aa: CASSPLSGGGTDTQYF
CDR3nt: TGTGCCAGCAGCCCCTTGTCTGGCGGGGGCACAGATACGCAGTATTTT

v_gene: TRBV5-4
j_gene: TRBJ1-2
d_gene: TRBD1
abundance: -
CDR3aa: CASCPGQGFYGYTF
CDR3nt: TGTGCCAGCTGCCCGGGACAGGGCTTCTATGGCTACACCTTC

v_gene: TRBV6-6
j_gene: TRBJ2-1
d_gene: TRBD2
abundance: -
CDR3aa: CASSYFTGRRRNEQFF
CDR3nt: TGTGCCAGCAGTTACTTCACCGGGAGGCGTAGGAATGAGCAGTTCTTC

v_gene: TRBV5-4
j_gene: TRBJ1-2
d_gene: -
abundance: few
CDR3aa: CASSLDSYGYTF
CDR3nt: TGTGCCAGCAGCTTGGACAGCTATGGCTACACCTTC

v_gene: TRBV6-5
j_gene: TRBJ2-7
d_gene: -
abundance: -
CDR3aa: CASRLQGLSSYEQYF
CDR3nt: TGTGCCAGCAGACTACAGGGCCTGAGCTCCTACGAGCAGTACTTC

v_gene: TRBV4-1
j_gene: TRBJ2-2
d_gene: -
abundance: -
CDR3aa: CASSLIPGFGELFF
CDR3nt: TGCGCCAGCAGCCTAATCCCGGGTTTCGGGGAGCTGTTTTTT

v_gene: TRBV5-1
j_gene: TRBJ2-2
d_gene: TRBD2
abundance: once
CDR3aa: CASSLTSGSWELFF
CDR3nt: TGCGCCAGCAGCCTAACTAGCGGGAGTTGGGAGCTGTTTTTT

v_gene: TRBV7-9
j_gene: TRBJ1-1
d_gene: -
abundance: -
CDR3aa: CASSLGFMNTEAFF
CDR3nt: TGTGCCAGCAGCTTAGGTTTCATGAACACTGAAGCTTTCTTT

v_gene: TRBV5-6
j_gene: TRBJ1-6
d_gene: -
abundance: -
CDR3aa: CASSLLGYGGPYNSPLHF
CDR3nt: TGTGCCAGCAGCTTGCTGGGCTATGGAGGGCCCTATAATTCACCCCTCCACTTT